What follows are 2 T cell receptor beta chains derived from one specimen sequenced in a study of blood T cell repertoires in COVID-19. TCRdb keeps only in-frame clones here, not all; method: immunoSEQ multiplex PCR. The sample has some 270,000 clones, 85% to 90% seen once. The sequenced sample was PBMCs or T cells enriched from blood (not recorded which). Receptors originate from a woman aged 55-70 years who had recovered from COVID-19.

The gene calls are TRBV10-3 and TRBJ2-7, with TRBD1 identical over 8 bases. The V and J ends lost 7 bases and 1 base, in that order; junction bases with no gene match: 12. Germline V gives CDR1 ENHRY, CDR2 SYGVKD. The CDR3 consists of 16 residues. The CDR3 sequence is CAIKGGDRFKSYEQYF. As DNA, the CDR3 is TGTGCCATCAAGGGCGGGGACAGGTTCAAATCCTACGAGCAGTACTTC.

This rearrangement joins TRBV18 to TRBJ2-5, with TRBD1 identical over 10 bases. J gave up 4 bases and V 3 bases, and 11 bases lay outside the gene matches. CDR3 length: 17 residues. Looked up from germline, CDR1 is KGHSH and CDR2 is LQKENI. CDR3: CASSPPGQGISGETQYF. The CDR3 nucleotides are TGTGCCAGCTCACCCCCGGGACAGGGGATAAGTGGAGAGACCCAGTACTTC.